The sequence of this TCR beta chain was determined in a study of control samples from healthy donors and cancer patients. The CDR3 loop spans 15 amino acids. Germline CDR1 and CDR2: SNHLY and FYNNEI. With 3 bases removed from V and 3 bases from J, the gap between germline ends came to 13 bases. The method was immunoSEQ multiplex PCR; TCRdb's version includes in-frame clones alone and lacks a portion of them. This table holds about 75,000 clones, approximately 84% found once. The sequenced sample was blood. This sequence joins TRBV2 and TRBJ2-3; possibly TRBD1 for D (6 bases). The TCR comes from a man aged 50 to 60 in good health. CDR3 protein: CASSEGALRTDTQYF. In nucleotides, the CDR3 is TGTGCCAGCAGTGAGGGGGCCCTTCGGACAGATACGCAGTATTTT.